This T cell receptor (beta chain) was profiled in a study of blood T cell repertoires in COVID-19 (dated by TCRdb to the early 2020s). At the level of the whole study: Samples covering the acute and convalescent phases of COVID-19 were provided by collaborators in the United States, Italy and Spain. The repertoires were released in a freely available public database intended as a resource for research on the immune response to SARS-CoV-2. Nearly every sample came with metadata listing a de-identified subject ID, COVID-19 status, age in years and sex. Samples came from the ongoing ImmuneRACE study (first 160 participants) plus 1,254 subjects from 6 global collaborators. HLA class I and class II types, where available, came from metadata supplied by the sample provider rather than from assay-based typing. The prospective study material was composed of cDNA or gDNA derived from T cells, B-cell-depleted T cells, or PBMCs. Subjects who had been exposed to COVID-19, were actively infected with it, or had recovered from it provided the deeply sampled blood TCRbeta repertoires that made up the dataset.

Broader findings and caveats from the paper: Clinical and demographic metadata were provided uncurated, with the amount varying by source and participant.

CDR1 MDHEN and CDR2 SYDVKM are derived from the germline V gene. The CDR3 runs 15 residues from the cysteine to the phenylalanine. Just the 45-base CDR3 DNA is kept, in frame starting at base 1. Relative to germline, V is 6 bases shorter and J is 2 bases shorter, with 14 bases between their ends. The immunoSEQ Assay, a bias-controlled multiplex PCR, was used to amplify TCRbeta CDR3 regions from genomic DNA. The authors processed their data as follows. Nucleated cell counts per sample were estimated from amplification of reference gene primers within the assay. To quantify the absolute abundance of each unique TCRbeta CDR3 rearrangement, sequence reads were collapsed and filtered. Productive Simpson clonality was computed per sample as the square root of Simpson's diversity index over productive rearrangements. TCRdb stores this immuneACCESS table with in-frame sequences only. Part of the clones is absent; in the studies checked, under half of the shortfall reflects unresolved V genes, and no reason is known for the rest. From that table come the V and J calls and clone size; the DNA was used to work out D and trimming. This sample holds roughly 160,000 clones; about 88% were observed only once. Approximately 0.62% of the sample comes from the top ten.

As for this clone: Its antigen is not yet known. Qualities for individual bases were not recorded, and no much larger clone is one base off.

One collaborating source in Seattle enrolled patients during active infection and followed them longitudinally through the course of disease. Each collaborating institution followed its own protocols to collect whole blood in K2EDTA tubes. For TCRbeta analysis, collaborator samples were shipped as frozen whole blood, as isolated PBMCs, or as DNA extracted from either sample type. The sequenced material came from peripheral blood. The chain uses TRBV28 and TRBJ1-5; matching of 5 bases hints at TRBD1 as the D gene. This clonotype was sampled from a man aged 55 to 69 with COVID-19, enrolled during active disease. The CDR3 region: CASSPRGSGNQPQHF. The sequenced DNA: TGTGCCAGCAGCCCACGGGGGTCTGGCAATCAGCCCCAGCATTTT.